The 3 T cell receptor beta chains below come from one sample, sequenced in a study of T cells in Graves' hyperthyroidism and ophthalmopathy. Amplification yielded TCR beta CDR3 regions, with RNA transcripts as the source. In the first-round RT-PCR of the TCR CDR3, the HTBI primer set was used. Via MiXCR, TCRdb re-called the multiplex PCR reads, giving one row per CDR3 protein. Of more than 300,000 distinct CDR3 sequences listed, about a fifth were seen once; the top ten hold about 38%. Specimen: blood. The receptors were gathered from a man in his late teens or twenties with Graves' ophthalmopathy.

This chain links TRBV9 with TRBJ2-1; D is possibly TRBD2 (5 bases). Germline CDR1 SGDLS, CDR2 YYNGEE. The CDR3 spans 16 residues. V was pared by 4 bases and J by 1 base, with 15 bases between. CDR3 loop: CASSPSPRESYNEQFF. In nucleotides, the CDR3 is TGTGCCAGCAGCCCTAGCCCCCGGGAATCCTACAATGAGCAGTTCTTC. The full variable domain, in which reference TRBV9 and TRBJ2-1 provide the parts outside the CDR3, is DSGVTQTPKHLITATGQRVTLRCSPRSGDLSVYWYQQSLDQGLQFLIQYYNGEERAKGNILERFSAQQFPDLHSELNLSSLELGDSALYFCASSPSPRESYNEQFFGPGTRLTVL.

This clonotype occurred many times. The gene calls are TRBV11-2 and TRBJ1-4; TRBD1 is a possible D gene (5 bases). The CDR3 is 15 residues long. Germline V lookup: CDR1 SGHAT, CDR2 FQNNGV. V was trimmed by 5 bases and J by 5 bases, leaving 15 bases between them. The CDR3 loop is CASSTSGTGNEKLFF. CDR3 DNA sequence: TGTGCCAGCAGCACCTCCGGGACGGGCAATGAAAAACTGTTTTTT.

CDR3 DNA: TGCAGTGCTAGAAGCCGGGCTAGTTTGGGGACCTACAATGAGCAGTTCTTC. As protein: CSARSRASLGTYNEQFF. The rearrangement joins TRBV20-1 to TRBJ2-1; no clear D. Trimming stripped 2 bases from V and 2 bases from J, with 19 bases between. This CDR3 is built from 17 residues. Germline lookup yields CDR1 DFQATT and CDR2 SNEGSKA (reference sequence).